This T cell receptor beta chain stems from a study of blood T cell repertoires in COVID-19. Study-wide context: Spain, Italy and the United States supplied samples that represented acute and convalescent COVID-19.

In the original processing: Nucleated cell counts were estimated from reference gene primer amplification. The method was immunoSEQ multiplex PCR; TCRdb's version includes in-frame clones alone and lacks a portion of them. The V and J calls and clone size are taken from that table; D and trimming were inferred from the DNA. The sample records about 200,000 clones, approximately 80% being singletons. Trimming took off 5 bases at V and 3 bases at J, with 7 bases between the two ends. This CDR3 has 12 amino acids. CDR1 is MNHEY and CDR2 is SVGEGT in the germline V gene. The sample taken for sequencing was PBMCs or T cells enriched from blood (not recorded which). The sequence came from a woman in her forties with acute COVID-19. This chain uses TRBV6-2 or TRBV6-3 with TRBJ1-2; a possible D gene is TRBD1 (5 bases). CDR3 in amino acids: CASSGHDYGYTF. The CDR3 bases are TGTGCCAGCAGTGGACACGACTATGGCTACACCTTC.